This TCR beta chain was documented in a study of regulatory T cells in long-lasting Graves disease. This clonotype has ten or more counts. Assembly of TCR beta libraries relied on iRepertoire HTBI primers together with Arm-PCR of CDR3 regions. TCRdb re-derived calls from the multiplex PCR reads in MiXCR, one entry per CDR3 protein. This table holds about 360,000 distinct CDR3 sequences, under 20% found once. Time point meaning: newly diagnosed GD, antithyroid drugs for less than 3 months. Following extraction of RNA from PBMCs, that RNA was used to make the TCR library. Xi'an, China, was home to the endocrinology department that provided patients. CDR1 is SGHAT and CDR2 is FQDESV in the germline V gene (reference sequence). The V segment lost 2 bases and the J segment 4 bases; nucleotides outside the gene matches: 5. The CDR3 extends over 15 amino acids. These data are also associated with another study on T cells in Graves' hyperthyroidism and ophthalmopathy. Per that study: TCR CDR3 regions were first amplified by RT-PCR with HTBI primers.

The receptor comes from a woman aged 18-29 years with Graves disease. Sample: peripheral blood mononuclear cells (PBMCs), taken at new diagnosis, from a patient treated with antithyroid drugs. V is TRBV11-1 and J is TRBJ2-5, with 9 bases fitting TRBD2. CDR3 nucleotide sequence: TGTGCCAGCAGCTTAACAGCGGGGGGAAGAGAGACCCAGTACTTC. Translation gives CASSLTAGGRETQYF.